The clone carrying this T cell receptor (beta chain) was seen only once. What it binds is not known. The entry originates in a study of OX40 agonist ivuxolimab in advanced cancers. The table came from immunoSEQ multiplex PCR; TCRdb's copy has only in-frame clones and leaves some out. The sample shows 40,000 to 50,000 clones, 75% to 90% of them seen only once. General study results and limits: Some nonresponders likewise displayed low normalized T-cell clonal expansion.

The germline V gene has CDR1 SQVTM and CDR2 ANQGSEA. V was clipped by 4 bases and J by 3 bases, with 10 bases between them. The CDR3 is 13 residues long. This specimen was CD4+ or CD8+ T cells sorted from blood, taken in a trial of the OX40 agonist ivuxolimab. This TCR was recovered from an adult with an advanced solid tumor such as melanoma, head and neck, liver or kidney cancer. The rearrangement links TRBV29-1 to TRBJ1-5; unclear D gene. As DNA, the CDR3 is TGCAGCGTTGCGGTTGCCTACAATCAGCCCCAGCATTTT. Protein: CSVAVAYNQPQHF.